Presented here are 20 T cell receptor beta chains from one specimen sequenced in a study of T-cell reconstitution after alpha-beta-depleted transplantation in children. Unique molecular identifiers were incorporated into the prepared TCRbeta library. MiXCR was run by TCRdb on the PCR reads, yielding one entry per CDR3 protein. The data contain 450,000 to 500,000 distinct CDR3 sequences, around an eighth of them singletons. The starting material was PBMCs from the stem cell graft donor, obtained from the stem cell graft. The receptors stem from a human donor who donated a stem cell graft to a child with combined immunodeficiency.

The sample holds a few counts of this clonotype. The rearrangement uses TRBV20-1 and TRBJ1-6; D unresolved. The V end lost 0 bases, the J end lost 1 base, and 7 bases lay between the germline ends. This CDR3 is built from 15 residues. Germline loops: CDR1 DFQATT, CDR2 SNEGSKA (reference sequence). Here the CDR3 DNA reads TGCAGTGCTAGAGATGTCGGGTCCTATAATTCACCCCTCCACTTT. It encodes CSARDVGSYNSPLHF.

This clonotype was found many times. The chain carries TRBV11-3 and TRBJ2-5; perhaps TRBD1 as D (6 bases). The V gene's germline CDR1 is SGHNT and CDR2 YENEEA. The CDR3 spans 14 residues. V lost 5 bases and J 3 bases, leaving 13 bases between the germline ends. The CDR3: CASSPQGWEETQYF. The CDR3, as DNA: TGTGCCAGCAGCCCCCAGGGGTGGGAAGAGACCCAGTACTTC.

This clonotype has a handful of counts. V is TRBV5-1 and J is TRBJ1-3; the D is unclear. CDR1 and CDR2 from the germline V gene are SGHRS and YFSETQ. The CDR3 is 15 amino acids. V lost 3 bases and J lost 0, with 10 bases in between. CDR3 coding DNA: TGCGCCAGCAGCTGGGCAGGAAACTCTGGAAACACCATATATTTT. As protein: CASSWAGNSGNTIYF.

V is TRBV19 and J is TRBJ2-1; perhaps TRBD2 as D (5 bases). This CDR3 is 14 amino acids long. Germline assignment: CDR1 LNHDA and CDR2 SQIVND (reference sequence). V lost 1 base and J 13 bases, leaving 17 bases between the germline ends. CDR3 residues: CASSIVALVGGQFF. CDR3 sequence (DNA): TGTGCCAGTAGTATAGTAGCGTTAGTGGGTGGACAGTTCTTC.

This clonotype was found a few times. The V gene is TRBV5-1, the J gene TRBJ2-7, with D perhaps TRBD2 (5 bases). Trimming cost V 0 bases and J 0 bases, with 13 bases left between them. The CDR3 loop spans 16 amino acids. In germline, CDR1 is SGHRS, CDR2 YFSETQ. The chain's CDR3 is CASSLAATDFSYEQYF. CDR3 nucleotides: TGCGCCAGCAGCTTGGCCGCAACGGACTTCTCCTACGAGCAGTACTTC.

The rearrangement links TRBV5-1 to TRBJ2-2; D is perhaps TRBD1 (6 bases). CDR3 length equals 14 residues. The germline V gene encodes CDR1 SGHRS and CDR2 YFSETQ. Trimming left V 4 bases short and J 4 bases short, with 11 bases between. For the CDR3, the DNA is TGCGCCAGCAGCCCCGGGACACCCACCGGGGAGCTGTTTTTT. It codes for CASSPGTPTGELFF.

This clonotype was recorded many times. The rearrangement links TRBV7-9 to TRBJ2-1; 7 bases line up with TRBD1. Germline loops: CDR1 SEHNR, CDR2 FQNEAQ (reference sequence). Losses at the gene ends were 7 bases for V and 3 bases for J; bases not matched to a gene: 9. This CDR3 is built from 15 residues. The CDR3 loop reads CASTSRDRYYNEQFF. The CDR3 DNA reads TGTGCCAGCACCTCTCGGGACAGATACTACAATGAGCAGTTCTTC.

The sample holds many counts of this clonotype. This chain uses TRBV7-9 with TRBJ1-4, with D tentatively TRBD1 (5 bases). The germline V and J ends were trimmed by 6 bases and 2 bases, with 10 bases remaining between them. Germline values: CDR1 SEHNR, CDR2 FQNEAQ (reference sequence). This CDR3 is built from 14 residues. In DNA form, the CDR3 reads TGTGCCAGCAGGGGGGATGAGACTAATGAAAAACTGTTTTTT. This sequence encodes CASRGDETNEKLFF. The whole variable domain, remainder taken from reference TRBV7-9 and TRBJ1-4, is DTGVSQNPRHKITKRGQNVTFRCDPISEHNRLYWYRQTLGQGPEFLTYFQNEAQLEKSRLLSDRFSAERPKGSFSTLEIQRTEQGDSAMYLCASRGDETNEKLFFGSGTQLSVL.

This clonotype was seen many times. A junction end diverges from the germline sequence, so it may reflect a read error. CDR3 protein: CASSQVGDTQYF. The CDR3 bases are TGCGCCAGCAGCCAAGTCGGAGATACGCAGTATTTT. The V call is TRBV3-1, the J call TRBJ2-3; D is unresolved. The germline V gene encodes CDR1 LGHDT and CDR2 YNNKEL (reference sequence). This CDR3 comprises 12 residues.

This clonotype was observed a few times. This sequence joins TRBV2 and TRBJ2-5; 7 bases line up with TRBD2. The junction had 13 bases not matched to a gene; V was cut back by 0 bases and J by 0 bases. This CDR3 has 19 residues. Germline V CDR1 and CDR2: SNHLY, FYNNEI. The CDR3 nucleotides read TGTGCCAGCAGTGAAGCGCTTCCCGGGGAGCGGGGAAACCAAGAGACCCAGTACTTC. This gives the protein CASSEALPGERGNQETQYF.

In this sample, this clonotype turned up a few times. The chain employs TRBV27 and TRBJ2-1; 8 bases agree with TRBD1. This CDR3 has 15 residues. Trimming removed 7 bases from V and 6 bases from J; junction bases left unmatched: 11. Per the germline V gene, CDR1 is MNHEY and CDR2 is SMNVEV (reference sequence). CDR3 region: CASNRRGHQGNEQFF. DNA for the CDR3: TGTGCCAGCAACCGCAGGGGGCACCAGGGCAATGAGCAGTTCTTC.

The chain joins TRBV12-3 or TRBV12-4 to TRBJ2-7; possible D gene TRBD2, 6 bases. This CDR3 region has 15 residues. Trimming removed 8 bases from V and 3 bases from J, with 20 bases in between. Here the CDR3 DNA reads TGTGCCAGCGGCCAGGACGCGGGACCCTACTACGAGCAGTACTTC. This encodes CASGQDAGPYYEQYF.

The chain's CDR3 is CSAIGRSYEQYF. The CDR3 nucleotides are TGCAGTGCAATCGGGCGAAGCTACGAGCAGTACTTC. V is TRBV20-1 and J is TRBJ2-7, with D unresolved. The CDR3 is 12 amino acids. Germline lookup yields CDR1 DFQATT and CDR2 SNEGSKA (reference sequence). V was trimmed by 6 bases and J by 3 bases, leaving 12 bases between them.

This clonotype has a count of ten or more. V gene TRBV5-6 combines with J gene TRBJ1-4; no definite D call. This CDR3 has 21 residues. CDR1 is SGHDT and CDR2 is YYEEEE in the germline V gene. V dropped 3 bases and J dropped 0 bases, with 27 bases sitting between them. The CDR3 DNA sequence: TGTGCCAGCAGCTCCGGCAAACTTAGAGGGCAGCCACCTGCAACTAATGAAAAACTGTTTTTT. Residues: CASSSGKLRGQPPATNEKLFF.

V and J are TRBV2 and TRBJ2-2; TRBD2 aligns across 7 bases. Unmatched junction bases numbered 4, after V lost 6 bases and J lost 0 bases. This CDR3 is 15 amino acids long. Germline CDR1 and CDR2: SNHLY and FYNNEI. CDR3 DNA: TGTGCCAGCAGGAGCGGGGTCGCGAACACCGGGGAGCTGTTTTTT. Amino acids: CASRSGVANTGELFF.

This clonotype was picked up a small number of times. The V and J genes are TRBV5-1 and TRBJ2-5; no firm D call. Germline V lookup: CDR1 SGHRS, CDR2 YFSETQ. This CDR3 has 17 amino acids. Trimming took 0 bases from V and 2 from J, leaving 17 bases between them. As DNA, the CDR3 is TGCGCCAGCAGCTTGGCCCGAGTCGTCCCCTTACAAGAGACCCAGTACTTC. Protein product: CASSLARVVPLQETQYF.

This clonotype was detected ten times or more. This rearrangement joins TRBV15 to TRBJ2-7; 8 bases agree with TRBD1. The junction had 3 bases not matched to a gene; V was cut back by 0 bases and J by 2 bases. This CDR3 has 15 residues. CDR1 and CDR2 from the germline V gene are LNHNV and YYDKDF (reference sequence). CDR3: CATSREQGDAYEQYF. The CDR3 DNA is TGTGCCACCAGCAGAGAACAGGGGGACGCCTACGAGCAGTACTTC.

This clonotype turned up a few times. CDR3 DNA sequence: TGTGCCACCAGTGAATCGGACAGGACTGGGGCCAACGTCCTGACTTTC. Its translation: CATSESDRTGANVLTF. V is TRBV24-1 and J is TRBJ2-6; TRBD1 matches at 7 bases. V shed 4 bases and J 2 bases; nucleotides not matched to a gene: 4. Germline lookup yields CDR1 KGHDR and CDR2 SFDVKD. The CDR3 is made up of 16 amino acids.

The table lists this clonotype with a few counts. The J gene is TRBJ2-7, the V gene TRBV9; D is possibly TRBD1 (6 bases). The CDR3 runs to 15 residues. Germline assignment: CDR1 SGDLS and CDR2 YYNGEE. V was pared by 0 bases and J by 2 bases, with 12 bases between. In nucleotides, the CDR3 is TGTGCCAGCAGCGTAGCCCCAGGGGCCACCTACGAGCAGTACTTC. It translates to CASSVAPGATYEQYF.

The rearrangement links TRBV12-3 or TRBV12-4 to TRBJ2-3; D perhaps matches TRBD2 (6 bases). This CDR3 comprises 16 residues. Trimming stripped 6 bases from V and 7 bases from J, with 23 bases between. In DNA, the CDR3 is TGTGCCAGCAGCCGCTGGAGGGCCGGAGCAGATTATACGCAGTATTTT. Encoded protein: CASSRWRAGADYTQYF.